The rows below give T cell receptor beta chains drawn from one sample of a study of a mutant IDH1 vaccine in newly diagnosed glioma. Assay: immunoSEQ multiplex PCR; the TCRdb copy retains only in-frame clones and omits some. The table lists some 50,000 clones, almost 95% of them singletons. These receptors have no identified antigens. This specimen consisted of PBMCs, obtained from a glioma patient whose treatment included an IDH1 peptide vaccine. These receptors came from a middle-aged man with glioma. CDR3s include the opening cysteine and the closing phenylalanine or tryptophan. The D gene is left open where the match is weak. Expanded clones get a size class; other rows say once, few or many, or leave the size out.

D	V	J	size	CDR3	DNA
TRBD1	TRBV6-1	TRBJ2-5	.	CAIGRQGLSETQYF	TGTGCCATCGGACGACAGGGCCTCTCGGAGACCCAGTACTTC
TRBD1	TRBV9	TRBJ2-7	once	CASSLTDRGRYEQYF	TGTGCCAGCAGCTTAACGGACAGGGGCCGCTACGAGCAGTACTTC
.	TRBV27	TRBJ2-7	.	CASSFRGGYEQYF	TGTGCCAGCAGTTTCAGGGGGGGCTACGAGCAGTACTTC
.	TRBV5-6	TRBJ2-4	.	CASSLDLGPKNIQYF	TGTGCCAGCAGCTTGGATTTGGGACCCAAAAACATTCAGTACTTC
.	TRBV9	TRBJ1-1	.	CASSVAPALATEAFF	TGTGCCAGCAGCGTAGCCCCGGCCCTTGCGACTGAAGCTTTCTTT
TRBD1	TRBV19	TRBJ1-2	.	CASRDRGHSSYGYTF	TGTGCCAGCCGGGACAGGGGGCATTCGAGCTATGGCTACACCTTC
.	TRBV6-1	TRBJ1-4	.	CASSGGLGGEKLFF	TGTGCCAGCAGTGGAGGCCTGGGGGGTGAAAAACTGTTTTTT
TRBD1	TRBV6-5	TRBJ1-2	.	CASRLDRGKFRGYTF	TGTGCCAGCAGACTCGACAGGGGTAAGTTCCGGGGCTACACCTTC
.	TRBV28	TRBJ1-2	.	CASSSYKDGYTF	TGTGCCAGCAGTTCCTACAAAGATGGCTACACCTTC
.	TRBV2	TRBJ2-5	.	CASSSYGASGTQYF	TGTGCCAGCAGTTCGTACGGGGCCAGTGGGACCCAGTACTTC
TRBD1	TRBV5-1	TRBJ2-1	.	CASRLPRRSDRVYNEQFF	TGCGCCAGCAGGCTTCCTCGCCGTTCGGACAGGGTCTACAATGAGCAGTTCTTC
.	TRBV28	TRBJ1-1	.	CASSPTSPLFRAFF	TGTGCCAGCAGTCCGACTAGCCCACTTTTTCGAGCTTTCTTT
TRBD2	TRBV10-2	TRBJ2-1	.	CASSPPPTSGPQFF	TGCGCCAGCAGTCCCCCTCCGACTAGCGGGCCGCAGTTCTTC
TRBD1	TRBV27	TRBJ1-6	.	CASSLSPQTGTGSYNSPLHF	TGTGCCAGCAGTTTATCCCCACAAACCGGGACAGGGTCCTATAATTCACCCCTCCACTTT
.	TRBV2	TRBJ1-5	.	CASSELSSNQPQHF	TGTGCCAGCAGTGAATTAAGTAGCAATCAGCCCCAGCATTTT
.	TRBV7-9	TRBJ1-1	.	CASSSRQHMNTEAFF	TGTGCCAGCAGCTCCCGACAGCACATGAACACTGAAGCTTTCTTT
TRBD1	TRBV4-1	TRBJ1-1	.	CASSAHDRGETEAFF	TGCGCCAGCAGCGCACACGACAGGGGAGAGACTGAAGCTTTCTTT
.	TRBV6-5	TRBJ1-4	.	CASSYGGTNEKLFF	TGTGCCAGCAGTTACGGGGGAACTAATGAAAAACTGTTTTTT
.	TRBV7-8	TRBJ1-5	few	CASSGGFGSNQPQHF	TGTGCCAGCAGCGGAGGGTTCGGGAGCAATCAGCCCCAGCATTTT
TRBD1	TRBV6-1	TRBJ1-2	.	CASRQDRDYGYTF	TGTGCCAGCAGACAGGACAGGGACTATGGCTACACCTTC
.	TRBV7-8	TRBJ1-1	.	CASSLAAPGVTEAFF	TGTGCCAGCAGCTTAGCGGCCCCCGGCGTCACTGAAGCTTTCTTT
.	TRBV7-6	TRBJ2-6	.	CASSVAGAGGANVLTF	TGTGCCAGCAGCGTCGCAGGGGCTGGTGGGGCCAACGTCCTGACTTTC
TRBD2	TRBV19	TRBJ2-1	.	CASSPGLAGGGEQFF	TGTGCCAGTAGTCCGGGACTAGCGGGAGGAGGTGAGCAGTTCTTC
TRBD1	TRBV11-2	TRBJ2-4	.	CASSLGQGKNIQYF	TGTGCCAGCAGCTTAGGACAGGGGAAAAACATTCAGTACTTC
.	TRBV10-1	TRBJ1-1	.	CASSVGGGNTEAFF	TGCGCCAGCAGTGTAGGCGGTGGGAACACTGAAGCTTTCTTT
.	TRBV30	TRBJ1-2	.	CALLADPNSYGYTF	TGTGCCCTTTTGGCGGACCCGAACTCCTATGGCTACACCTTC
.	TRBV14	TRBJ2-2	.	CASSQYPVNTGELFF	TGTGCCAGCAGCCAATATCCCGTCAACACCGGGGAGCTGTTTTTT
.	TRBV15	TRBJ2-5	.	CATSRASRETQYF	TGTGCCACCAGCAGAGCCAGCCGAGAGACCCAGTACTTC
.	TRBV30	TRBJ2-7	.	CAWSVGGTYEQYF	TGTGCCTGGAGTGTAGGCGGAACCTACGAGCAGTACTTC
.	TRBV5-1	TRBJ1-5	.	CASSQGSNQPQHF	TGCGCCAGCAGCCAGGGATCGAATCAGCCCCAGCATTTT
.	TRBV28	TRBJ2-5	.	CASRGGGRALETQYF	TGTGCCAGCAGAGGGGGGGGCAGGGCGTTAGAGACCCAGTACTTC